These 27 T cell receptor beta chains were sequenced from one sample in a study of CD8 T cells in Susac syndrome. The RNA, about 0.5 to 1 ug, was put through reverse transcription using random hexamers. TCRdb re-analysed the immunoSEQ multiplex PCR reads in MiXCR, keeping a single row per CDR3 protein. In the table there are more than 200,000 distinct CDR3 sequences, just under 95% of which are singletons. Material for sequencing was CD4+ T cells from PBMCs. The origin of the receptors is a human donor with multiple sclerosis.

This clonotype has only one observation. The chain couples TRBV4-1 to TRBJ1-2; 10 bases are a match to TRBD1. Germline V gene sequence: CDR1 MGHRA, CDR2 YSYEKL. With 6 bases clipped from V and 6 bases from J, the junction kept 7 bases outside the gene matches. CDR3 size: 14 residues. The CDR3 loop is CASRHTGTGDGYTF. In DNA, the CDR3 is TGCGCCAGCAGGCACACAGGGACAGGGGATGGCTACACCTTC.

This chain uses TRBV28 with TRBJ1-2, with 8 bases fitting TRBD1. Germline values: CDR1 MDHEN, CDR2 SYDVKM. The CDR3 has 14 residues. J was trimmed by 8 bases and V by 4 bases; bases with no gene match: 9. DNA for the CDR3: TGTGCCAGCAGTTCCCCAGGACAGGGCGGAGGCTACACCTTC. Amino acids: CASSSPGQGGGYTF.

This rearrangement joins TRBV7-2 to TRBJ2-1, with TRBD2 as a possible D gene (6 bases). V was trimmed by 8 bases and J by 10 bases, leaving 12 bases between them. The CDR3 sequence is 11 residues long. CDR1 and CDR2 (germline): SGHTA, FQGNSA. CDR3 residues: CASQKRGEQFF. The CDR3 coding sequence is TGTGCCAGCCAGAAACGGGGGGAGCAGTTCTTC. The complete variable domain, with remaining parts taken from reference TRBV7-2 and TRBJ2-1, reads GAGVSQSPSNKVTEKGKDVELRCDPISGHTALYWYRQSLGQGLEFLIYFQGNSAPDKSGLPSDRFSAERTGGSVSTLTIQRTQQEDSAVYLCASQKRGEQFFGPGTRLTVL.

This chain uses TRBV28 with TRBJ2-7; the D gene is possibly TRBD1 (5 bases). With 7 bases removed from V and 4 bases from J, the gap between germline ends came to 14 bases. Germline V lookup: CDR1 MDHEN, CDR2 SYDVKM. This CDR3 is 13 amino acids long. The CDR3 sequence: CASKIDSSYEQYF. In nucleotides, the CDR3 is TGTGCCAGCAAAATTGACAGTTCTTACGAGCAGTACTTC.

The chain joins TRBV3-1 to TRBJ1-5; D is ambiguous. V was trimmed by 1 base and J by 2 bases, leaving 9 bases between them. Germline CDR1 LGHDT, CDR2 YNNKEL (reference sequence). The CDR3 has 15 residues. Here the CDR3 DNA reads TGTGCCAGCAGCCAAGGCCCCGGGGGCAATCAGCCCCAGCATTTT. Its translation: CASSQGPGGNQPQHF.

This clonotype came up once. The chain recombines TRBV30 with TRBJ2-5; D uncertain. The CDR3 is made up of 16 amino acids. Germline V CDR1 and CDR2: GTSNPN, SVGIG (reference sequence). Trimming removed 0 bases from V and 1 base from J, with 15 bases in between. The CDR3 sequence: CAWSVGLGARQETQYF. The CDR3, as DNA: TGTGCCTGGAGTGTAGGTCTGGGCGCGCGCCAAGAGACCCAGTACTTC.

The chain is built from TRBV4-1 and TRBJ1-4, with 10 bases aligning to TRBD1. V was pared by 4 bases and J by 13 bases, with 12 bases of the junction left unmatched. The CDR3 runs to 15 residues. The germline gives CDR1 MGHRA, CDR2 YSYEKL. The CDR3 DNA follows: TGCGCCAGCAGCCCCTGGGGACAGGGGTATCGAGGACTGTTTTTT. This gives the protein CASSPWGQGYRGLFF.

The V and J genes are TRBV29-1 and TRBJ2-2; D call uncertain. With 4 bases removed from V and 2 bases from J, the gap between germline ends came to 8 bases. The germline V gene has CDR1 SQVTM and CDR2 ANQGSEA. The CDR3 has 13 amino acids. The CDR3 here is CSVAWTNTGELFF. The CDR3 DNA sequence: TGCAGCGTTGCGTGGACCAACACCGGGGAGCTGTTTTTT.

The V gene is TRBV18, the J gene TRBJ2-7; 9 positions agree with TRBD1. The CDR3 totals 14 residues. Germline trimming cut 2 bases from V and 4 bases from J; bases unmatched to any gene: 3. Per germline, CDR1 KGHSH and CDR2 LQKENI. CDR3 bases: TGTGCCAGCTCACCAGGACAGGGGTCGTACGAGCAGTACGTC. It encodes CASSPGQGSYEQYV.

This sequence joins TRBV30 and TRBJ2-3; D gene unclear. The CDR3 length is 11 residues. Between the trimmed V and J ends, which lost 1 base and 6 bases, there was a span of 5 bases. Germline-derived CDR1 and CDR2 are GTSNPN and SVGIG (reference sequence). The CDR3 protein is CAWSGADTQYF. CDR3 DNA sequence: TGTGCCTGGAGTGGAGCGGATACGCAGTATTTT.

This chain uses TRBV24-1 with TRBJ2-1; TRBD1 matches at 8 bases. The V gene's germline CDR1 is KGHDR and CDR2 SFDVKD. This CDR3 region has 13 residues. Losses at the gene ends were 7 bases for V and 7 bases for J; bases not matched to a gene: 5. CDR3: CATSRDRRNEQFF. Here the CDR3 DNA reads TGTGCCACCAGCCGGGACAGGAGGAATGAGCAGTTCTTC.

The rearrangement joins TRBV7-9 to TRBJ2-5; no clear D. V was cut by 6 bases and J by 5 bases, with 22 bases left in between. There are 16 residues in the CDR3. From germline, CDR1 is SEHNR and CDR2 FQNEAQ (reference sequence). The CDR3 sequence is CASSKIQTGARETQYF. The CDR3 DNA follows: TGTGCCAGCAGTAAAATCCAGACTGGAGCGAGGGAGACCCAGTACTTC.

CDR3 region: CAINSNPSYEQYF. CDR3 nucleotides: TGTGCCATCAATTCTAACCCCTCCTACGAGCAGTACTTC. This chain joins TRBV10-3 and TRBJ2-7; D not certain. The germline V gene has CDR1 ENHRY and CDR2 SYGVKD. V was shortened by 7 bases and J by 0 bases, with 10 bases between the two germline ends. CDR3 length: 13 amino acids.

The chain employs TRBV3-1 and TRBJ1-1; tentative D call: TRBD1 (6 bases). The ends were cut back, 4 bases at V and 4 bases at J, with 16 bases in the middle. This CDR3 is built from 15 residues. In germline, CDR1 is LGHDT, CDR2 YNNKEL (reference sequence). In nucleotides, the CDR3 is TGTGCCAGCAGCCTCAGGGACAATAGAGGCACTGAAGCTTTCTTT. It translates to CASSLRDNRGTEAFF.

About this clonotype itself: One end of the junction varies from germline; a read error may be responsible. The chain recombines TRBV29-1 with TRBJ2-1; perhaps TRBD2 as D (5 bases). CDR1 SQVTM and CDR2 ANQGSEA come from the germline V gene. This CDR3 is built from 16 residues. The CDR3 nucleotides are TGCAGCGTCGAAGGGCTGAGGGCTGTCTCCTACAATGAGCAGTTCTTC. Its protein product is CSVEGLRAVSYNEQFF.

V gene TRBV23-1 combines with J gene TRBJ2-7, with 7 bases identical to TRBD1. TRBV23-1 has ORF status, its function being uncertain. This CDR3 has 16 residues. Trimming cost V 6 bases and J 0 bases; bases outside gene matches: 11. This chain's CDR3 is CASSQTRDSRSYEQYF. DNA of the CDR3: TGCGCCAGCAGCCAAACTAGGGACAGCCGCTCCTACGAGCAGTACTTC.

The J gene is TRBJ2-7, the V gene TRBV7-3, with D tentatively TRBD1 (6 bases). From germline, CDR1 is SGHTA and CDR2 FQGTGA. With 5 bases removed from V and 4 bases from J, the gap between germline ends came to 15 bases. This CDR3 contains 14 residues. The CDR3 coding sequence is TGTGCCAGCAGCATACCGGGACACCTTTACGAGCAGTACTTC. Protein sequence: CASSIPGHLYEQYF.

The rearrangement uses TRBV5-1 and TRBJ2-5; 9 nucleotides align to TRBD1. This CDR3 has 13 amino acids. Germline trimming cut 7 bases from V and 5 bases from J; bases unmatched to any gene: 6. Germline values: CDR1 SGHRS, CDR2 YFSETQ. CDR3 amino acids: CASLGTGRETQYF. CDR3 in DNA: TGCGCCAGCCTCGGGACAGGGAGGGAGACCCAGTACTTC.

V and J are TRBV5-5 and TRBJ2-7, with a tentative D call TRBD2 (6 bases). This CDR3 contains 14 residues. Trimming shortened V by 2 bases and J by 2 bases, and 11 bases separated the two germline ends. The germline V gene has CDR1 SGHKS and CDR2 YYEKEE (reference sequence). The DNA of the CDR3 is TGTGCCAGCAGCTTTTTACTAGCAGCCTACGAGCAGTACGTC. Protein product: CASSFLLAAYEQYV.

The rearrangement links TRBV7-8 to TRBJ2-7; D is possibly TRBD2 (7 bases). Germline V CDR1 and CDR2: SGHVS, FQNEAQ. CDR3 length: 14 residues. Trimming took 3 bases from V and 7 from J, leaving 16 bases between them. CDR3 protein: CASSFRGAEGEQYF. The CDR3 DNA follows: TGTGCCAGCAGCTTCCGGGGGGCCGAGGGGGAGCAGTACTTC.

The chain carries TRBV6-1 and TRBJ2-5, with D perhaps given as TRBD1 or TRBD2 (5 bases each). With 6 bases removed from V and 5 bases from J, the gap between germline ends came to 19 bases. This CDR3 has 15 amino acids. Germline values: CDR1 MNHNS, CDR2 SASEGT. The CDR3 DNA reads TGTGCCAGCAGCCCCCTGACGGGGCAGGGTGAGACCCAGTACTTC. It is translated as CASSPLTGQGETQYF.

The chain is built from TRBV7-6 and TRBJ2-7, with TRBD1 matching over 9 bases. J lost 6 bases, V lost 2 bases, and 5 bases had no gene match. CDR1 and CDR2 from the germline V gene are SGHVS and FNYEAQ. The CDR3 has 14 residues. The DNA of the CDR3 is TGTGCCAGCAGCTTAAGGGGGACAGGGCCCGAGCAGTACTTC. Protein product: CASSLRGTGPEQYF.

This chain connects TRBV5-6 to TRBJ2-3; no definite D call. V dropped 0 bases and J dropped 2 bases, with 7 bases sitting between them. The CDR3 contains 14 residues. From germline, CDR1 is SGHDT and CDR2 YYEEEE. The CDR3 region is CASSLGRITDTQYF. CDR3 bases: TGTGCCAGCAGCTTGGGCCGAATCACAGATACGCAGTATTTT.

This chain connects TRBV5-1 to TRBJ2-3; the D is unclear. The germline V gene has CDR1 SGHRS and CDR2 YFSETQ. The CDR3 runs to 16 residues. The germline V and J ends were trimmed by 0 bases and 0 bases, with 11 bases remaining between them. The chain's CDR3 is CASSLEGAYSTDTQYF. CDR3 DNA: TGCGCCAGCAGCTTGGAAGGAGCCTATAGCACAGATACGCAGTATTTT. The entire variable domain, with the rest obtained from reference TRBV5-1 and TRBJ2-3, is as follows: KAGVTQTPRYLIKTRGQQVTLSCSPISGHRSVSWYQQTPGQGLQFLFEYFSETQRNKGNFPGRFSGRQFSNSRSEMNVSTLELGDSALYLCASSLEGAYSTDTQYFGPGTRLTVL.

This chain links TRBV9 with TRBJ2-7, with 7 positions matching TRBD2. The CDR3 spans 12 residues. V lost 4 bases, J lost 7 bases, and 5 bases stayed unmatched. Per germline, CDR1 SGDLS and CDR2 YYNGEE. The CDR3 here is CASSPRGEEQYF. The CDR3 nucleotides read TGTGCCAGCAGCCCCCGGGGGGAAGAGCAGTACTTC. The full variable domain, with the rest looked up from reference TRBV9 and TRBJ2-7, is DSGVTQTPKHLITATGQRVTLRCSPRSGDLSVYWYQQSLDQGLQFLIQYYNGEERAKGNILERFSAQQFPDLHSELNLSSLELGDSALYFCASSPRGEEQYFGPGTRLTVT.

CDR3 in amino acids: CASSQAQYQETQYF. The CDR3 DNA is TGCGCCAGCAGCCAAGCCCAGTACCAAGAGACCCAGTACTTC. This sequence joins TRBV4-1 and TRBJ2-5; D is undetermined. The V end lost 1 base, the J end lost 0 bases, and 6 bases lay between the germline ends. The germline CDR1 and CDR2 sequences are MGHRA and YSYEKL. The CDR3 totals 14 residues.

The CDR3 region is CAWSAGVGQPQHF. DNA of the CDR3: TGTGCCTGGAGTGCCGGGGTGGGTCAGCCCCAGCATTTT. The V call is TRBV30, the J call TRBJ1-5; no clear D. With 1 base removed from V and 6 bases from J, the gap between germline ends came to 10 bases. The CDR3 runs 13 residues. Germline values: CDR1 GTSNPN, CDR2 SVGIG (reference sequence).